This T cell receptor (beta chain) was retrieved from a study of T cell repertoires in cytomegalovirus infection. At the level of the study: Public TCR beta signature analysis indicated the presence of both CMV infection and matching HLA type.

Notes on the study in general: Predominance within the ex vivo response was attributable to HLA-C-restricted CMV-specific TCR beta clonotypes. Identification of carriers of CMV plus the relevant HLA was achieved through cumulative public TCR beta family frequency.

TCRdb recomputed calls from the reads with MiXCR, one row per CDR3 protein. The table shows about 230,000 distinct CDR3 sequences, with 22% occurring only once. For this clonotype: Its target is not known.

Germline CDR1 and CDR2: MDHEN and SYDVKM. The V and J ends lost 5 bases and 4 bases, in that order; junction bases with no gene match: 11. This CDR3 comprises 16 residues. This rearrangement joins TRBV28 to TRBJ2-1, with TRBD1 identical over 7 bases. The clonotype originates from a human donor in good health (CMV status not recorded). Some clones in this sample may be carry-over from other donors' samples. Material: CD8+ T cells from PBMCs. The CDR3 coding sequence is TGTGCCAGCAGTGCCACAGGGGCAGAATATTACAATGAGCAGTTCTTC. It encodes CASSATGAEYYNEQFF.